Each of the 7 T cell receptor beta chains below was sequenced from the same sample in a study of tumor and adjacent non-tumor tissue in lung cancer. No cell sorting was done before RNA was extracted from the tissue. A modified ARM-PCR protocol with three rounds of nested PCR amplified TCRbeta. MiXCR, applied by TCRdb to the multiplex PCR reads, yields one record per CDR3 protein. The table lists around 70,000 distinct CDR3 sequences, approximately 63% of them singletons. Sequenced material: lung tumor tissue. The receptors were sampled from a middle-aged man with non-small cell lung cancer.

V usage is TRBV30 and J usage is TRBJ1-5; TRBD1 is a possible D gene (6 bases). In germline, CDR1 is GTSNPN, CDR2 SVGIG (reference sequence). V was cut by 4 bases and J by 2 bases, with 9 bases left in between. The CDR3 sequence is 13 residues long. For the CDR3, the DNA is TGTGCCTGGACGAGACAGGGCAATCAGCCCCAGCATTTT. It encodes CAWTRQGNQPQHF.

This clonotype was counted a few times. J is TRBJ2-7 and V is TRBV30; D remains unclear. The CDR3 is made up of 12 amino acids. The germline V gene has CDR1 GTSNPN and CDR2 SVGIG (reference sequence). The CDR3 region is CVWSPSLGEQYF. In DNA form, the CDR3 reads TGTGTTTGGAGTCCGAGTTTGGGGGAGCAGTACTTC.

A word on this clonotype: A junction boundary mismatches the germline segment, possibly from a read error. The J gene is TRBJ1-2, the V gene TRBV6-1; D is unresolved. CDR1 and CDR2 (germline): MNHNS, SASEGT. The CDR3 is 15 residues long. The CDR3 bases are TGCGCCTCGCGGGCGGGGAGGACCCAAGACTATGGCTACATCTTC. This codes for CASRAGRTQDYGYIF.

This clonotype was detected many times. This CDR3 is CAISPGLAGFSSYNEQFF. As DNA, the CDR3 is TGTGCCATCAGTCCGGGACTAGCGGGTTTTAGCTCCTACAATGAGCAGTTCTTC. The chain recombines TRBV10-3 with TRBJ2-1, with 12 bases fitting TRBD2. Per germline, CDR1 ENHRY and CDR2 SYGVKD. The CDR3 runs 18 residues. The J segment lost 0 bases and the V segment lost 5 bases, leaving 8 bases of the junction unmatched.

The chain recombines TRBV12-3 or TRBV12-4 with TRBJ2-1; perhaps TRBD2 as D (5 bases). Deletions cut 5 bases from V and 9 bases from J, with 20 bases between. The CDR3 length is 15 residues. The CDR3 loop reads CASSPQRFSYIEQFF. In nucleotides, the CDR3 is TGTGCCAGCAGTCCCCAGCGGTTCTCCTATATTGAGCAGTTCTTC.

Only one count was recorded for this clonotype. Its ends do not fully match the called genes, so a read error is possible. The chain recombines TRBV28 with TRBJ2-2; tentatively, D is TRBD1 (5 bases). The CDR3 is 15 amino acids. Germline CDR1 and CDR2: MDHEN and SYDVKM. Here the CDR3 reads CTSSAGSPNTGELFF. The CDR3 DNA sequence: TGTACCAGCAGCGCAGGGTCTCCAAACACCGGGGAGCTGTTTTTT.

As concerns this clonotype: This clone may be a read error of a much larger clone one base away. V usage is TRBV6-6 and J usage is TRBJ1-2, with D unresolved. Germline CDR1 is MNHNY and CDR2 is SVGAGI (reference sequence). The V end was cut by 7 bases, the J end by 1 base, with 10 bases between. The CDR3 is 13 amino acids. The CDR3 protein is CASNRGNNYGYTF. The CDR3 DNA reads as TGTGCCAGCAACCGAGGCAATAACTATGGCTACACCTTC.